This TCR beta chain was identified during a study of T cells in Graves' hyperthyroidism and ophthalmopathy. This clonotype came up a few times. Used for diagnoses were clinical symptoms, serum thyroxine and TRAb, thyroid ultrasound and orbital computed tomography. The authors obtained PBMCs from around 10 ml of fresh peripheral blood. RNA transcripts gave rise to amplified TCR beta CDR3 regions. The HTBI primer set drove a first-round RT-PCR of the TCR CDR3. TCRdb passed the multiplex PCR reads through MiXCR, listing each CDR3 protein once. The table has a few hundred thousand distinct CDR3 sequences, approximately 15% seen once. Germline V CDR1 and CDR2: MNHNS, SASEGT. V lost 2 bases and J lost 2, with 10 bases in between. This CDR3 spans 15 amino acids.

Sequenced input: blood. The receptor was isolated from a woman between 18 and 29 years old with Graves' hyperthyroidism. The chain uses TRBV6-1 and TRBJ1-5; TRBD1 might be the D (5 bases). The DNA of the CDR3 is TGTGCCAGCAGTGAACAGGGATACGGCAATCAGCCCCAGCATTTT. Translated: CASSEQGYGNQPQHF.